This TCR beta chain derives from a study of shared clonotypes between healthy human individuals. V gave up 3 bases and J gave up 7 bases; unmatched junction bases: 6. The CDR3 has 14 residues. Germline CDR1 is LNHNV and CDR2 is YYDKDF (reference sequence). The protocol was immunoSEQ multiplex PCR, while the TCRdb copy is restricted to in-frame clones and leaves out a portion. The sample shows about 450,000 clones, roughly 80% of them seen only once. The V gene is TRBV15, the J gene TRBJ1-2; TRBD1 agrees at 9 bases. The specimen was PBMCs. The clonotype was recovered from a woman between 40 and 50 years old in good health. Some clones in this sample may be carry-over from other donors' samples. The CDR3 spells CATSRDRGFGGYTF. In DNA, the CDR3 is TGTGCCACCAGCAGGGACAGGGGTTTTGGTGGCTACACCTTC.